The present TCR beta chain was sequenced within a study of blood T cell repertoires in COVID-19. Turning to the study itself: Samples taken during acute and convalescent COVID-19 were collected in the United States, Italy and Spain. Nucleic acid was either cDNA or gDNA, and it came from T cells, B-cell-depleted T cells, or PBMCs.

Per the original methods: It was from reference gene primer amplification that nucleated cell counts were estimated. TCRdb keeps only in-frame clones here, not all; method: immunoSEQ multiplex PCR. The DNA was the basis for D and trimming; V, J and clone size are from that table. Counted here are roughly 130,000 clones, approximately 80% occurring once; the ten biggest clones make up about 15%. CDR1 MNHEY and CDR2 SMNVEV come from the germline V gene (reference sequence). This CDR3 has 11 residues. The V end lost 6 bases, the J end lost 8 bases, and 10 bases lay between the germline ends. Input material: peripheral blood. The chain combines TRBV27 with TRBJ1-1; weak D call: TRBD1 (5 bases). This sequence originates from a woman aged 45-65 years with acute or convalescent COVID-19. The CDR3 sequence: CASRSGAEAFF. The CDR3 bases are TGTGCCAGCAGGAGCGGGGCAGAAGCTTTCTTT.